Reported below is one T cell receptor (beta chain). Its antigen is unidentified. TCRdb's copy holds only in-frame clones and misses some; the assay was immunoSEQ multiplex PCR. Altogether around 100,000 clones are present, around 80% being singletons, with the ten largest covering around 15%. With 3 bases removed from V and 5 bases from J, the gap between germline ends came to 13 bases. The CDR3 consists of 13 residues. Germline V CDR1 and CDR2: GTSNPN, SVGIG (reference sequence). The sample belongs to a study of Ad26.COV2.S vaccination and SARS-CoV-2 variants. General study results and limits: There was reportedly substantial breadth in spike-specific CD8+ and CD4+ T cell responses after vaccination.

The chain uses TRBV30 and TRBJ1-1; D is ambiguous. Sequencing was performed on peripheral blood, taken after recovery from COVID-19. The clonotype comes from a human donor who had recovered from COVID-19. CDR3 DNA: TGTGCCTGGAGCGGACCGTCCGGGACTGAAGCTTTCTTT. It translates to CAWSGPSGTEAFF.